This T cell receptor (beta chain) derives from a study of blood T cells in healthy people across ages. This clonotype appeared a few times. Antigen specificity is unknown. Overall study results and limits: Strong correlation was found linking TCR beta diversity to naive T cell percentage.

Together with a sample-barcoded 5' primer, a J-beta primer mix was included in a second PCR lasting about 6 to 12 cycles. Every individual sample yielded 2.5 million or more paired-end reads (each containing CDR3). A single record per CDR3 protein comes from TCRdb applying MiXCR to the 5' RACE reads. The top ten hold 15% to 20% of the sample, which has about 800,000 distinct CDR3 sequences, 46% seen once. Peripheral blood from each donor was collected in a volume of 8 to 10 milliliters. Isolation recovered at least 7 million PBMCs from every sample. With 7 bases clipped from V and 7 bases from J, the junction kept 9 bases outside the gene matches. In germline, CDR1 is SQVTM, CDR2 ANQGSEA. This CDR3 comprises 13 residues.

This TCR was sampled from an older man in good health. The V gene is TRBV29-1, the J gene TRBJ1-1; TRBD1 matches at 10 bases. Sequencing was done on a sample of blood. The CDR3: CSAGPGTGVEAFF. CDR3 DNA sequence: TGCAGCGCAGGTCCCGGGACAGGGGTTGAAGCTTTCTTT. Full variable domain (remainder filled in from reference TRBV29-1 and TRBJ1-1): SAVISQKPSRDICQRGTSLTIQCQVDSQVTMMFWYRQQPGQSLTLIATANQGSEATYESGFVIDKFPISRPNLTFSTLTVSNMSPEDSSIYLCSAGPGTGVEAFFGQGTRLTVV.